Below are 21 T cell receptor beta chains sequenced from a single sample in a study of blood T cell repertoires in COVID-19. TCRdb keeps only in-frame clones here, not all; method: immunoSEQ multiplex PCR. The sample lists fewer than 250,000 clones, approximately 84% occurring once. The sample taken for sequencing was peripheral blood. The receptors originated from a woman in her sixties or seventies with active or convalescent COVID-19.

The gene calls are TRBV7-8 and TRBJ1-1, with unresolved D. The length of the CDR3 is 14 residues. Germline CDR1 SGHVS, CDR2 FQNEAQ. Trimming took 4 bases from V and 3 from J, leaving 12 bases between them. This CDR3 reads CASSSGGRYTEAFF. The CDR3 DNA is TGTGCCAGCAGCTCAGGAGGGAGGTACACTGAAGCTTTCTTT.

The chain couples TRBV27 to TRBJ1-3, with D uncertain. The CDR3 totals 14 residues. Germline lookup yields CDR1 MNHEY and CDR2 SMNVEV (reference sequence). The V end was cut by 6 bases, the J end by 0 bases, with 9 bases between. The CDR3 DNA sequence: TGTGCCAGCAGGCCACAGAACTCTGGAAACACCATATATTTT. This encodes CASRPQNSGNTIYF.

The gene calls are TRBV4-1 and TRBJ2-3; the D gene is possibly TRBD2 (6 bases). Per germline, CDR1 MGHRA and CDR2 YSYEKL. V was shortened by 0 bases and J by 4 bases, with 17 bases between the two germline ends. This CDR3 spans 17 amino acids. CDR3 DNA: TGCGCCAGCAGCCAAGAAATTGTCCCGGGAGATTCAGATACGCAGTATTTT. It encodes CASSQEIVPGDSDTQYF.

The chain employs TRBV2 and TRBJ1-1; possible D gene TRBD1, 6 bases. Trimming stripped 7 bases from V and 0 bases from J, with 9 bases between. In germline, CDR1 is SNHLY, CDR2 FYNNEI. The CDR3 contains 13 residues. CDR3 nucleotides: TGTGCCAGCACGCGACAGGTGAACACTGAAGCTTTCTTT. Residues: CASTRQVNTEAFF.

CDR3: CASSATVPSGANVLTF. The CDR3, as DNA: TGTGCCAGTAGTGCCACAGTGCCTTCTGGGGCCAACGTCCTGACTTTC. This sequence joins TRBV19 and TRBJ2-6; D unclear. Per germline, CDR1 LNHDA and CDR2 SQIVND (reference sequence). The germline V and J ends were trimmed by 5 bases and 1 base, with 12 bases remaining between them. This CDR3 is built from 16 residues. Variable domain in full (rest from reference TRBV19 and TRBJ2-6): DGGITQSPKYLFRKEGQNVTLSCEQNLNHDAMYWYRQDPGQGLRLIYYSQIVNDFQKGDIAEGYSVSREKKESFPLTVTSAQKNPTAFYLCASSATVPSGANVLTFGAGSRLTVL.

The chain links TRBV9 to TRBJ1-1, with D perhaps TRBD1 (6 bases). V was cut by 0 bases and J by 1 base, with 10 bases left in between. Germline-derived CDR1 and CDR2 are SGDLS and YYNGEE. The CDR3 extends over 15 amino acids. CDR3 bases: TGTGCCAGCAGCGTAGCTTTGGGGGCGAACACTGAAGCTTTCTTT. Its protein is CASSVALGANTEAFF.

The chain combines TRBV6-1 with TRBJ1-1, with D uncertain. V was pared by 3 bases and J by 1 base, with 12 bases between. Germline V gene data show CDR1 as MNHNS and CDR2 as SASEGT. This CDR3 is built from 15 residues. The CDR3 is CASSDRRRTNTEAFF. CDR3 nucleotide sequence: TGTGCCAGCAGTGACCGCAGGAGGACGAACACTGAAGCTTTCTTT.

The chain employs TRBV7-9 and TRBJ2-5; TRBD2 agrees at 12 bases. This CDR3 comprises 14 residues. After removal of 6 bases from V and 3 bases from J, the junction contained 2 bases not matched to a gene. The germline CDR1 and CDR2 sequences are SEHNR and FQNEAQ (reference sequence). The CDR3 DNA reads as TGTGCCAGCAGTCTAGCGGGAGGGAAAGAGACCCAGTACTTC. Protein: CASSLAGGKETQYF.

The chain uses TRBV5-1 and TRBJ2-5, with TRBD2 identical over 8 bases. Germline V gives CDR1 SGHRS, CDR2 YFSETQ. Trimming at V came to 4 bases and at J to 2 bases, leaving 16 bases not matched to a gene. CDR3 length: 18 residues. CDR3 sequence (DNA): TGCGCCAGCAGCCGGGAGGGTACCCGGACTAGTCGACAAGAGACCCAGTACTTC. Its protein is CASSREGTRTSRQETQYF.

This clone was seen many times. V and J are TRBV6-5 and TRBJ2-7; 9 nucleotides align to TRBD1. CDR1 and CDR2 from the germline V gene are MNHEY and SVGAGI. This CDR3 region has 13 residues. Germline trimming cut 6 bases from V and 6 bases from J; bases unmatched to any gene: 6. The CDR3 nucleotides are TGTGCCAGCAGGTGGACAGGGGAGGGCGAGCAGTACTTC. It codes for CASRWTGEGEQYF.

This clone showed up just once. The missing conserved phenylalanine or tryptophan at the end of this CDR3 makes a read error likely. It is unclear where the CDR3 begins or ends on the DNA, so no DNA is shown, and the CDR3 is as TCRdb lists it. The chain employs TRBV12-3 or TRBV12-4 and TRBJ2-7; TRBD1, the table's D call, was not compared with the DNA. The CDR3 contains 10 residues when both ends are counted. This CDR3 reads CASTWTGGSS.

The genes are TRBV5-1 and TRBJ2-1; 8 positions match TRBD2. V dropped 0 bases and J dropped 1; count of bases not matched to a gene: 3. This CDR3 spans 16 amino acids. The germline V gene has CDR1 SGHRS and CDR2 YFSETQ. DNA of the CDR3: TGCGCCAGCAGCTTGGGGGCGGGAGGTTCCTACAATGAGCAGTTCTTC. Its protein is CASSLGAGGSYNEQFF.

This chain uses TRBV6-4 with TRBJ2-5; TRBD2 might be the D (5 bases). CDR3 length equals 13 residues. CDR1 MRHNA and CDR2 SNTAGT come from the germline V gene. The germline V and J ends were trimmed by 3 bases and 9 bases, with 14 bases remaining between them. The CDR3 reads CASSESLEGPQYF. The CDR3 nucleotides are TGTGCCAGCAGTGAATCCTTAGAGGGCCCCCAGTACTTC.

This chain joins TRBV9 and TRBJ2-3; D unclear. V was cut by 5 bases and J by 6 bases, with 19 bases left in between. The germline V gene has CDR1 SGDLS and CDR2 YYNGEE. The CDR3 has 15 residues. Here the CDR3 DNA reads TGTGCCAGCAGTTCGCCAAGGTCGGGTGGGGATACGCAGTATTTT. Its translation: CASSSPRSGGDTQYF.

The genes are TRBV5-1 and TRBJ2-5; 8 bases match TRBD1. The CDR3 runs to 13 residues. CDR1 SGHRS and CDR2 YFSETQ come from the germline V gene. V was pared by 3 bases and J by 3 bases, with 1 base of the junction left unmatched. The CDR3 protein is CASSSDREETQYF. The CDR3 DNA is TGCGCCAGCAGCTCGGACAGGGAAGAGACCCAGTACTTC.

The rearrangement joins TRBV6-5 to TRBJ1-1, with D possibly matching TRBD1 (5 bases). CDR3 length equals 13 residues. The ends were cut back, 5 bases at V and 1 base at J, with 8 bases in the middle. CDR1 and CDR2 from the germline V gene are MNHEY and SVGAGI. Written as DNA, the CDR3 is TGTGCCAGCAGTCGTACAGGGAACACTGAAGCTTTCTTT. Its protein product is CASSRTGNTEAFF.

The rearrangement links TRBV7-9 to TRBJ2-1; D possibly corresponds to TRBD1 (6 bases). V dropped 2 bases and J dropped 11 bases, with 22 bases sitting between them. CDR3 length equals 16 residues. Per germline, CDR1 SEHNR and CDR2 FQNEAQ (reference sequence). CDR3 nucleotides: TGTGCCAGCAGCTTAAGGCGTATAGCACTTGGACAGAAGCAGTTCTTC. Translating gives CASSLRRIALGQKQFF.

The rearrangement uses TRBV5-6 and TRBJ2-3; tentatively, D is TRBD1 (6 bases). Trimming stripped 2 bases from V and 3 bases from J, with 10 bases between. CDR3 length equals 14 residues. The germline V gene encodes CDR1 SGHDT and CDR2 YYEEEE. The CDR3 nucleotides read TGTGCCAGCAGCTTTGGACAGCTAACAGATACGCAGTATTTT. This gives the protein CASSFGQLTDTQYF.

The chain carries TRBV5-1 and TRBJ1-6, with 9 bases aligning to TRBD1. CDR3 length: 14 residues. V trimming: 5 bases; J trimming: 7 bases; junction bases outside the gene matches: 4. Germline CDR1 and CDR2: SGHRS and YFSETQ. CDR3 nucleotides: TGCGCCAGCAGTCCCGGGACAGGGAATTCACCCCTCCACTTT. Translation: CASSPGTGNSPLHF.

This sequence joins TRBV7-2 and TRBJ1-2; D uncertain. Trimming stripped 2 bases from V and 2 bases from J, with 9 bases between. In germline, CDR1 is SGHTA, CDR2 FQGNSA. There are 14 residues in the CDR3. This chain's CDR3 is CASSLSAGNYGYTF. CDR3 nucleotide sequence: TGTGCCAGCAGCTTATCCGCCGGGAACTATGGCTACACCTTC.

The genes are TRBV27 and TRBJ2-7; D may be TRBD2 (6 bases). Germline CDR1 reads MNHEY; CDR2 reads SMNVEV (reference sequence). The CDR3 has 14 amino acids. V shed 3 bases and J shed 4 bases, with 13 bases lying between them. The CDR3 is CASSLGRGPYEQYF. The CDR3 nucleotides read TGTGCCAGCAGTTTGGGGCGGGGTCCTTACGAGCAGTACTTC.